This T cell receptor (beta chain) was recorded in a study of blood T cell repertoires in COVID-19. Study-wide context: The study drew acute and convalescent COVID-19 samples from the United States, Italy and Spain. PBMCs, B-cell-depleted T cells, or T cells were the source of the cDNA or gDNA that made up the material.

In the original workflow: Amplification of reference gene primers provided the estimated nucleated cell counts. Here immunoSEQ multiplex PCR was the method, and the copy in TCRdb shows in-frame clones only, minus some. V and J calls and clone size come straight from that table; D and trimming were deduced from the DNA. The sample contains around 97,000 clones, around 90% of which appear only once. The receptor comes from a woman over 75 in a cohort sampled during active COVID-19. The sample taken for sequencing was peripheral blood.

The CDR3 loop reads CASSQEEGRVEQPQHF. For the CDR3, the DNA is TGTGCCAGCAGCCAAGAAGAGGGGAGGGTCGAACAGCCCCAGCATTTT. The chain uses TRBV4-2 and TRBJ1-5, with a possible D match to TRBD1 (5 bases). The CDR3 runs 16 residues. The germline CDR1 and CDR2 sequences are LGHNA and YNFKEQ. V lost 0 bases to trimming and J lost 7 bases, with 16 bases between them.